This T cell receptor (beta chain) was recovered during a study of blood T cell repertoires in COVID-19. Study summary: COVID-19 samples from acute and convalescent phases originated in the United States, Italy and Spain. The analysed material was cDNA or gDNA that came from T cells, B-cell-depleted T cells, or PBMCs.

In the source study's methods: Quantification of nucleated cells was approximated via reference gene primer amplification. Sequencing was performed with immunoSEQ multiplex PCR; in TCRdb, only in-frame clones are kept and a portion is missing. Clonal size and the V and J genes are those of that table, whereas D and trimming came from the DNA. The table includes 100,000 to 120,000 clones, about 85% detected once. The germline V gene encodes CDR1 KGHDR and CDR2 SFDVKD. Trimming took 5 bases from V and 5 from J, leaving 17 bases between them. This CDR3 region has 15 residues. Input material: peripheral blood. The chain is built from TRBV24-1 and TRBJ2-5; TRBD2 is a possible D gene (6 bases). The TCR sequence derives from a middle-aged man with acute or convalescent COVID-19. CDR3 nucleotide sequence: TGTGCCACCAGTGCTTTAGCCGGGGGTAGGGAGACCCAGTACTTC. As protein: CATSALAGGRETQYF.